One T cell receptor beta chain is described in this entry. Its antigen is still unknown. TCRdb ran MiXCR on the multiplex PCR reads and lists one entry per CDR3 protein. The sample contains hundreds of thousands of distinct CDR3 sequences, about 30% of which appear only once. These data come from a study of breast tumors, draining lymph nodes, adjacent tissues. Whole-study findings and limits: Tumor TCR diversity was below lymph nodes but above nontumor tissue.

V lost 9 bases and J lost 4, with 10 bases in between. The germline CDR1 and CDR2 sequences are LGHNA and YSLEER. The CDR3 spans 13 residues. Axillary draining lymph nodes of breast cancer patients supplied the node samples. The chain carries TRBV4-3 and TRBJ1-6, with unresolved D. The material sequenced was axillary lymph node tissue. The origin of this receptor is a female donor with breast cancer. Some clones in this sample may be carry-over from other donors' samples. For the CDR3, the DNA is TGCGCCAGTATCCGGGATTATAATTCACCCCTCCACTTT. Residues: CASIRDYNSPLHF.